The 3 T cell receptor beta chains given below trace back to one sample, sequenced in a study of CD8+ T cells in alopecia areata. cDNA reverse transcribed from extracted RNA served as the sequencing template. Sequenced by immunoSEQ multiplex PCR; TCRdb stores in-frame clones only, minus some. The sample records 160,000 or so clones, 67% being singletons. The sequenced sample was CD8+ T cells sorted from blood, obtained at week 0. The origin of the receptors is a human donor with alopecia areata.

The chain uses TRBV5-8 and TRBJ2-3; 7 bases match TRBD1. Per the germline V gene, CDR1 is SGHTS and CDR2 is YDEGEE. This CDR3 comprises 15 residues. The V gene end was trimmed by 0 bases and the J gene end by 4 bases; junction bases not matched to a gene: 5. The CDR3 sequence is CASSLEQGLADTQYF. DNA of the CDR3: TGTGCCAGCAGCTTGGAACAGGGGCTTGCAGATACGCAGTATTTT.

This chain uses TRBV7-9 with TRBJ2-7; 9 nucleotides agree with TRBD1. Trimming removed 8 bases from V and 1 base from J; junction bases left unmatched: 12. The CDR3 loop spans 16 amino acids. Germline V gene data show CDR1 as SEHNR and CDR2 as FQNEAQ (reference sequence). CDR3 coding DNA: TGTGCCAGCGAAGGACCAACCGGGACAGGGTCCTACGAGCAGTACTTC. Amino acids: CASEGPTGTGSYEQYF.

This sequence joins TRBV29-1 and TRBJ1-1; tentative D call: TRBD1 (6 bases). Germline CDR1 and CDR2: SQVTM and ANQGSEA. Trimming left V 5 bases short and J 4 bases short, with 17 bases between. This CDR3 has 14 amino acids. This chain's CDR3 is CSVIGGGGGTEAFF. The DNA of the CDR3 is TGCAGCGTTATTGGAGGGGGGGGAGGCACTGAAGCTTTCTTT.